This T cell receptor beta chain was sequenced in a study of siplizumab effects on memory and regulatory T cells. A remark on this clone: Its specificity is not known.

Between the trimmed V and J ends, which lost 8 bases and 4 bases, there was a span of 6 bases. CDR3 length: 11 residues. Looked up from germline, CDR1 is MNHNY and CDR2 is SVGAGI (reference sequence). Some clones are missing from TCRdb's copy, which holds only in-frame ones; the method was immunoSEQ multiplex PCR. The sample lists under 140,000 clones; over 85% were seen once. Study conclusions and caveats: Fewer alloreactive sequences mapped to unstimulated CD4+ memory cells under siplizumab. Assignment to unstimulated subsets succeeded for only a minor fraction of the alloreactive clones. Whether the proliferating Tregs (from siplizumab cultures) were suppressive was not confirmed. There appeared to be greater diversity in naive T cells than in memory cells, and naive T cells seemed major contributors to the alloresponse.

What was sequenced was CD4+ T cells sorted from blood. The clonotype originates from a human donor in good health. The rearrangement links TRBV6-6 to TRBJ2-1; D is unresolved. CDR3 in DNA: TGTGCCAGCGGCGAATACAATGAGCAGTTCTTC. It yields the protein CASGEYNEQFF.